The sequence of this T cell receptor (beta chain) was determined in a study of identifying expanded T cells in peripheral blood. Notes on the study in general: About 1.2 clones differed between technical replicates, versus approximately 16 and 19 over time. Across healthy donors, higher total template counts meant significantly greater approximately 2-week count variance.

Sequenced by immunoSEQ multiplex PCR; TCRdb stores in-frame clones only, minus some. This table holds around 60,000 clones, about four fifths found once. The CDR3 spans 12 residues. Healthy donors had no documented immune events, such as infections, while sampled. Points on this clone: Antigen unknown.

This sequence was found in a person between 18 and 75 years old in good health. Input material: blood. The rearrangement links TRBV21-1 to TRBJ2-1; the DNA was not used to check the table's D call, TRBD2. TRBV21-1 is assigned pseudogene status. This chain's CDR3 is CASSAGTIPQFF. CDR3 bases: TGTGCCAGCAGCGCTGGGACTATCCCTCAGTTCTTC.